This T cell receptor (beta chain) was profiled in a study of T cell responses to AZD1222 COVID-19 vaccine. Trimming took 4 bases from V and 0 from J, leaving 19 bases between them. The CDR3 contains 18 residues. The germline V gene encodes CDR1 MNHNS and CDR2 SASEGT. With regard to this clone: Its antigen is unidentified.

Study-level findings and limits: Spike was spanned by vaccine-associated CD4 TCRs, which were dominant at 160-218 and 743-854. The study found Spike-specific TCR breadth and depth rose after two AZD1222 doses.

Only in-frame clones appear in the TCRdb table, and some are missing; sequencing was by immunoSEQ multiplex PCR. This sample carries around 89,000 clones, roughly 88% of them seen once, and the ten largest clones take 20% to 25%. This specimen consisted of peripheral blood, obtained on day 0 of AZD1222 vaccination. The V gene is TRBV6-1, the J gene TRBJ1-5, with unresolved D. This TCR came from an adult in good health. The CDR3 region has the DNA TGTGCCAGCAGTGCCCCCAGGCGAGGGCCCCTTAGCAATCAGCCCCAGCATTTT. Its translation: CASSAPRRGPLSNQPQHF.